This TCR beta chain was recovered during a study of blood T cell repertoires in COVID-19. Turning to the study itself: Acute and convalescent COVID-19 specimens originated in the United States, Italy and Spain. T cells, B-cell-depleted T cells, or PBMCs supplied cDNA or gDNA.

This study enrolled people aged about 18 to 90 from roughly 24 US geographic areas. Original processing methods: Amplification of reference gene primers was used by the study to estimate nucleated cell counts. Clones were read by immunoSEQ multiplex PCR, and TCRdb kept only the in-frame ones, dropping some. The DNA gave D and trimming, while V, J and clone size come from that table. Of some 210,000 clones in the sample, approximately 90% were seen once. CDR1 and CDR2 from the germline V gene are MDHEN and SYDVKM. The CDR3 has 14 amino acids. V was clipped by 8 bases and J by 0 bases, with 12 bases between them.

The V call is TRBV28, the J call TRBJ2-3; possibly TRBD1 for D (5 bases). The sequencing input was PBMCs or T cells enriched from blood (not recorded which). The receptor comes from a man younger than 35 with acute COVID-19. The CDR3 nucleotides read TGTGCCAGCTCCGACAGCCCTAGCACAGATACGCAGTATTTT. Translated: CASSDSPSTDTQYF.